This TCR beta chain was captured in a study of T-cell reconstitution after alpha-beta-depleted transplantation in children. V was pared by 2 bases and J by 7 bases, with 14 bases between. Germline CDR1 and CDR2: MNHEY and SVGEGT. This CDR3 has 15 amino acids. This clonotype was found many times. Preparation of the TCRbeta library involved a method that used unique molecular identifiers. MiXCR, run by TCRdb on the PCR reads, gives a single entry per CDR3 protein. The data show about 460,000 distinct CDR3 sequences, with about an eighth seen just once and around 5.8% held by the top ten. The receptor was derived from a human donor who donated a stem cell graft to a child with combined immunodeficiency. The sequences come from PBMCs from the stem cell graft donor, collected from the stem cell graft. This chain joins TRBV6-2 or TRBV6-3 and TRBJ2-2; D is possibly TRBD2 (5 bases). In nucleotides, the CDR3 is TGTGCCAGCAGTTACGACGGGGTGACGAACGGGGAGCTGTTTTTT. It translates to CASSYDGVTNGELFF.